One sample yielded the 25 T cell receptor beta chains listed below, sequenced in a study of siplizumab effects on memory and regulatory T cells (dated by TCRdb to between 2018 and 2021). Library preparation was by the immunoSEQ multiplex PCR assay. Drawn from immuneACCESS, this table holds only the in-frame rearrangements with V and J called that TCRdb kept. Clones are partly lost; checked studies trace under half to an unresolved V gene and leave the rest unexplained. The sample yields 87,000 or so clones; 85% to 90% were counted once. The ten biggest clones cover roughly 15% of the sample. The sequenced material came from CD4+ T cells sorted from blood. Receptors were obtained from a human donor in good health.

This sequence joins TRBV5-4 and TRBJ2-5; 7 bases line up with TRBD1. The V segment lost 4 bases and the J segment 5 bases; nucleotides outside the gene matches: 14. The germline V gene has CDR1 SGHNT and CDR2 YYREEE (reference sequence). CDR3 size: 16 residues. The CDR3 coding sequence is TGTGCCAGCAGCCCGGGACAGCTTGGGGTAAGGGAGACCCAGTACTTC. This translates into CASSPGQLGVRETQYF.

V and J are TRBV4-1 and TRBJ2-3; D uncertain. Germline V CDR1 and CDR2: MGHRA, YSYEKL. The CDR3 has 15 residues. V was pared by 0 bases and J by 1 base, with 8 bases between. The chain's CDR3 is CASSQEVVGTDTQYF. The CDR3 coding sequence is TGCGCCAGCAGCCAAGAGGTGGTGGGCACAGATACGCAGTATTTT.

This clone has just one count. The CDR3 DNA is TGTGCTAGTGGTTTGGTATGGTCTGGGAATGAGCAGTTCTTC. It translates to CASGLVWSGNEQFF. This rearrangement joins TRBV12-5 to TRBJ2-1; D call uncertain. With 0 bases removed from V and 7 bases from J, the gap between germline ends came to 10 bases. From germline, CDR1 is LGHNT and CDR2 FRNRAP. CDR3 length: 14 amino acids.

The CDR3 sequence is CASSPRGLAGVWEQYF. The CDR3 nucleotides read TGTGCCAGCAGTCCCCGAGGACTAGCGGGAGTGTGGGAGCAGTACTTC. The gene calls are TRBV27 and TRBJ2-7; the match to TRBD2 covers 13 bases. The CDR3 sequence is 16 residues long. V was clipped by 5 bases and J by 7 bases; unmatched bases: 11. Germline values: CDR1 MNHEY, CDR2 SMNVEV (reference sequence).

The V call is TRBV14, the J call TRBJ2-1; 8 bases align to TRBD2. Germline values: CDR1 SGHDN, CDR2 FVKESK. J was trimmed by 4 bases and V by 4 bases; bases with no gene match: 6. The CDR3 is 15 amino acids. For the CDR3, the DNA is TGTGCCAGCAGCCTGAGCGGGAGCGTATACAATGAGCAGTTCTTC. This codes for CASSLSGSVYNEQFF.

Here the CDR3 reads CASSSGLAGLRAGSYNEQFF. In DNA form, the CDR3 reads TGCGCCAGCAGCTCCGGACTAGCGGGACTTCGGGCAGGCTCCTACAATGAGCAGTTCTTC. The chain employs TRBV5-1 and TRBJ2-1; 12 bases map to TRBD2. V gave up 3 bases and J gave up 0 bases; unmatched junction bases: 13. The CDR3 has 20 residues. Germline CDR1 reads SGHRS; CDR2 reads YFSETQ.

The rearrangement joins TRBV30 to TRBJ2-7; D is perhaps TRBD1 (5 bases). V lost 2 bases, J lost 3 bases, and 11 bases lay in between. The length of the CDR3 is 13 residues. CDR1 is GTSNPN and CDR2 is SVGIG in the germline V gene (reference sequence). This CDR3 is CAWSWTLYYEQYF. The DNA of the CDR3 is TGTGCCTGGAGTTGGACACTATACTACGAGCAGTACTTC.

This sequence joins TRBV5-4 and TRBJ2-7; possibly TRBD1 for D (6 bases). With 5 bases removed from V and 7 bases from J, the gap between germline ends came to 16 bases. The CDR3 loop spans 13 amino acids. Per germline, CDR1 SGHNT and CDR2 YYREEE (reference sequence). CDR3 amino acids: CASRPTGMDEQYF. The CDR3 DNA reads as TGTGCCAGCAGACCAACAGGGATGGATGAGCAGTACTTC.

This clone was seen a handful of times. J is TRBJ1-1 and V is TRBV27; TRBD1 matches at 8 bases. The CDR3 runs 14 residues. V shed 4 bases, J shed 3 bases, and the junction held 4 bases outside the gene matches. CDR1 is MNHEY, CDR2 SMNVEV, per germline (reference sequence). In DNA form, the CDR3 reads TGTGCCAGCAGTTACAGGGGGAGTGACACTGAAGCTTTCTTT. As protein: CASSYRGSDTEAFF.

This chain uses TRBV6-5 with TRBJ2-7, with 12 positions matching TRBD2. V was clipped by 5 bases and J by 2 bases; unmatched bases: 1. There are 14 residues in the CDR3. CDR1 MNHEY and CDR2 SVGAGI come from the germline V gene. The CDR3 DNA reads as TGTGCCAGCAGTCGGACTAGCGGGACCTACGAGCAGTACTTC. Its translation: CASSRTSGTYEQYF.

Here the CDR3 DNA reads TGTGCCAGCACGAGGACGGTAAACTATGGCTACACCTTC. Its translation: CASTRTVNYGYTF. V and J are TRBV6-5 and TRBJ1-2; D uncertain. The CDR3 runs to 13 residues. Germline V CDR1 and CDR2: MNHEY, SVGAGI. V was pared by 7 bases and J by 2 bases, with 11 bases between.

The chain combines TRBV7-3 with TRBJ1-1, with TRBD1 identical over 9 bases. Germline lookup yields CDR1 SGHTA and CDR2 FQGTGA. J was trimmed by 0 bases and V by 0 bases; bases with no gene match: 11. The CDR3 contains 19 residues. The CDR3 loop is CASSLTPLGGTGMNTEAFF. The CDR3 region has the DNA TGTGCCAGCAGCTTAACGCCCTTAGGGGGGACAGGGATGAACACTGAAGCTTTCTTT.

The chain uses TRBV13 and TRBJ2-1, with 13 bases fitting TRBD2. Unmatched junction bases numbered 4, after V lost 2 bases and J lost 3 bases. This CDR3 is built from 17 residues. The germline CDR1 and CDR2 sequences are PRHDT and FYEKMQ (reference sequence). The CDR3 DNA reads as TGTGCCAGCAGCTTACCCAGGACTAGCGGGAGCTACAATGAGCAGTTCTTC. This encodes CASSLPRTSGSYNEQFF. Together with reference TRBV13 and TRBJ2-1, the CDR3 gives the full variable domain: AAGVIQSPRHLIKEKRETATLKCYPIPRHDTVYWYQQGPGQDPQFLISFYEKMQSDKGSIPDRFSAQQFSDYHSELNMSSLELGDSALYFCASSLPRTSGSYNEQFFGPGTRLTVL.

The CDR3 DNA follows: TGTGCCAGCAGCTCGGACGCGAACTATGGCTACACCTTC. Residues: CASSSDANYGYTF. The genes are TRBV7-6 and TRBJ1-2, with unresolved D. CDR1 SGHVS and CDR2 FNYEAQ come from the germline V gene. V was clipped by 4 bases and J by 2 bases, with 8 bases between them. The CDR3 is 13 amino acids.

This chain joins TRBV6-5 and TRBJ2-1; D unclear. V lost 7 bases and J lost 5, with 6 bases in between. Germline CDR1 MNHEY, CDR2 SVGAGI. This CDR3 spans 11 amino acids. The CDR3 is CASTDHNEQFF. The CDR3 DNA reads TGTGCCAGCACCGACCACAATGAGCAGTTCTTC.

The rearrangement uses TRBV18 and TRBJ2-3; D ambiguous. This CDR3 contains 14 residues. Trimming removed 3 bases at V and 0 bases at J, with 7 bases between. Germline CDR1 KGHSH, CDR2 LQKENI. The chain's CDR3 is CASSPISSTDTQYF. CDR3 in DNA: TGTGCCAGCTCACCGATAAGTAGCACAGATACGCAGTATTTT.

This chain connects TRBV28 to TRBJ2-1; 11 nucleotides match TRBD2. The CDR3 contains 17 residues. V gave up 4 bases and J gave up 6 bases; unmatched junction bases: 11. Germline CDR1 is MDHEN and CDR2 is SYDVKM. CDR3 nucleotides: TGTGCCAGCAGTTCCAGTTGGACTAGCGGGTGGATCAATGAGCAGTTCTTC. As protein: CASSSSWTSGWINEQFF.

J is TRBJ2-3 and V is TRBV2, with 8 bases matching TRBD2. CDR1 and CDR2 (germline): SNHLY, FYNNEI. After removal of 4 bases from V and 2 bases from J, the junction contained 5 bases not matched to a gene. The CDR3 sequence is 15 residues long. The CDR3, as DNA: TGTGCCAGCAGTGTTGACGGGAGGGCCACAGATACGCAGTATTTT. Its translation is CASSVDGRATDTQYF. The entire variable domain, with the rest obtained from reference TRBV2 and TRBJ2-3, is as follows: EPEVTQTPSHQVTQMGQEVILRCVPISNHLYFYWYRQILGQKVEFLVSFYNNEISEKSEIFDDQFSVERPDGSNFTLKIRSTKLEDSAMYFCASSVDGRATDTQYFGPGTRLTVL.

The rearrangement joins TRBV10-3 to TRBJ2-5; the D gene is possibly TRBD2 (7 bases). V lost 4 bases to trimming and J lost 1 base, with 16 bases between them. This CDR3 spans 16 amino acids. Germline CDR1 is ENHRY and CDR2 is SYGVKD. The CDR3 sequence: CAISARGRGAQETQYF. DNA for the CDR3: TGTGCCATCAGTGCCAGGGGCCGGGGGGCCCAAGAGACCCAGTACTTC.

The V call is TRBV5-8, the J call TRBJ1-1; 7 nucleotides agree with TRBD1. Trimming removed 5 bases from V and 4 bases from J; junction bases left unmatched: 8. Germline V gene data show CDR1 as SGHTS and CDR2 as YDEGEE. The CDR3 has 14 amino acids. The CDR3 nucleotides read TGTGCCAGCAGACCCAGACAGGGAGGCACTGAAGCTTTCTTT. Residues: CASRPRQGGTEAFF.

The CDR3 DNA is TGTGCCAGCCTTTACCGGGACGCTTCCTACAATGAGCAGTTCTTC. Protein: CASLYRDASYNEQFF. The chain recombines TRBV7-8 with TRBJ2-1; D may be TRBD1 or TRBD2 (5 bases each). This CDR3 contains 15 residues. Trimming took 8 bases from V and 1 from J, leaving 15 bases between them. In germline, CDR1 is SGHVS, CDR2 FQNEAQ.

This chain links TRBV19 with TRBJ2-7; 7 bases agree with TRBD1. CDR3 length: 15 amino acids. J was trimmed by 4 bases and V by 5 bases; bases with no gene match: 11. CDR1 LNHDA and CDR2 SQIVND come from the germline V gene (reference sequence). CDR3 coding DNA: TGTGCCAGTAGTTCGGGGACAGCCCTGCTTTACGAGCAGTACTTC. It yields the protein CASSSGTALLYEQYF.

The chain is built from TRBV30 and TRBJ2-5; D remains ambiguous. The germline V gene has CDR1 GTSNPN and CDR2 SVGIG (reference sequence). This CDR3 comprises 14 residues. V was pared by 5 bases and J by 3 bases, with 16 bases between. The CDR3 nucleotides read TGTGCCTGGGGCGCTGGGCAGACGAAAGAGACCCAGTACTTC. As protein: CAWGAGQTKETQYF. Filled out from reference TRBV30 and TRBJ2-5, the complete variable domain reads SQTIHQWPATLVQPVGSPLSLECTVEGTSNPNLYWYRQAAGRGLQLLFYSVGIGQISSEVPQNLSASRPQDRQFILSSKKLLLSDSGFYLCAWGAGQTKETQYFGPGTRLLVL.

V is TRBV5-5 and J is TRBJ2-1; 10 bases are a match to TRBD2. The junction had 14 bases not matched to a gene; V was cut back by 4 bases and J by 1 base. This CDR3 is built from 19 residues. Germline values: CDR1 SGHKS, CDR2 YYEKEE (reference sequence). The CDR3: CASSAIQGAGGSSYNEQFF. CDR3 bases: TGTGCCAGCAGCGCCATTCAGGGAGCGGGAGGGTCTTCCTACAATGAGCAGTTCTTC.

The chain recombines TRBV25-1 with TRBJ1-2; unclear D gene. The length of the CDR3 is 14 residues. Trimming pared 3 bases from V and 8 bases from J, leaving 16 bases between. CDR1 is MGHDK and CDR2 is SYGVNS in the germline V gene. The DNA for the CDR3 is TGTGCCAGCAGTGATTCCGTTACTCCATGGGGCTACACCTTC. As protein: CASSDSVTPWGYTF.